The TCR beta chain under discussion was sequenced for a study of blood T cell repertoires in COVID-19. The CDR3 is made up of 17 amino acids. CDR1 LNHDA and CDR2 SQIVND come from the germline V gene (reference sequence). V lost 3 bases, J lost 1 base, and 10 bases stayed unmatched. The assay was immunoSEQ multiplex PCR, and TCRdb's table has in-frame clones only and misses some. The repertoire holds about 110,000 clones, with 90% as singletons. The source material was peripheral blood. This chain links TRBV19 with TRBJ2-5; 8 nucleotides match TRBD2. The receptor comes from a human donor in a cohort sampled during active COVID-19. CDR3 sequence reads: CASSIVVAGGSQETQYF. CDR3 nucleotides: TGTGCCAGTAGTATTGTTGTGGCGGGGGGAAGCCAAGAGACCCAGTACTTC.